Presented here are 25 T cell receptor beta chains from one specimen sequenced in a study of cytomegalovirus exposure and HLA in healthy donors. The PCR ran on 60 Vbeta and 13 Jbeta primers. Some clones are missing from TCRdb's copy, which holds only in-frame ones; the method was immunoSEQ multiplex PCR. Found here are approximately 150,000 clones, roughly four fifths of them singletons; the top ten hold under 5%. Sequenced sample: PBMCs. These receptors originate from a girl aged 10-17 years in good health and CMV-seropositive.

This chain connects TRBV27 to TRBJ2-7; no clear D. The CDR3 has 13 amino acids. The ends were cut back, 3 bases at V and 0 bases at J, with 6 bases in the middle. CDR1 is MNHEY, CDR2 SMNVEV, per germline (reference sequence). CDR3 residues: CASSLVSSYEQYF. As DNA, the CDR3 is TGTGCCAGCAGTTTGGTCAGCTCCTACGAGCAGTACTTC.

This chain uses TRBV11-2 with TRBJ2-2; a possible D gene is TRBD1 (6 bases). V shed 3 bases and J shed 5 bases, with 16 bases lying between them. This CDR3 is built from 16 residues. The V gene's germline CDR1 is SGHAT and CDR2 FQNNGV. In DNA, the CDR3 is TGTGCCAGCAGCTTGATACAGGGCTCGGGGACCGGGGAGCTGTTTTTT. As protein: CASSLIQGSGTGELFF.

This clone has a handful of counts. This chain joins TRBV19 and TRBJ2-6; a weak D match, TRBD1 (6 bases). The V end lost 5 bases, the J end lost 3 bases, and 14 bases lay between the germline ends. Germline V lookup: CDR1 LNHDA, CDR2 SQIVND (reference sequence). The CDR3 sequence is 16 residues long. This CDR3 reads CASSGTGRGGANVLTF. The CDR3 coding sequence is TGTGCCAGTAGTGGAACAGGGAGAGGTGGGGCCAACGTCCTGACTTTC.

V is TRBV9 and J is TRBJ2-5; 8 bases match TRBD2. Germline assignment: CDR1 SGDLS and CDR2 YYNGEE. The junction had 7 bases not matched to a gene; V was cut back by 4 bases and J by 5 bases. The CDR3 contains 14 residues. This CDR3 reads CASSPGGAAETQYF. CDR3 nucleotide sequence: TGTGCCAGCAGCCCGGGGGGGGCGGCGGAGACCCAGTACTTC.

CDR3 sequence (DNA): TGTGCCAGCAGTCCCCGGGACTTTCGGCCCCTCCACTTT. Encoded protein: CASSPRDFRPLHF. The chain links TRBV27 to TRBJ1-6; possible D gene TRBD1, 5 bases. V was pared by 5 bases and J by 13 bases, with 15 bases between. CDR1 and CDR2 (germline): MNHEY, SMNVEV (reference sequence). This CDR3 region has 13 residues.

This clone was detected a few times. The V call is TRBV7-9, the J call TRBJ1-4; D is possibly TRBD1 (5 bases). The CDR3 contains 14 residues. Germline loops: CDR1 SEHNR, CDR2 FQNEAQ (reference sequence). Trimming removed 4 bases from V and 2 bases from J, with 8 bases in between. Here the CDR3 DNA reads TGTGCCAGCAGCTCGGGGGTGACTAATGAAAAACTGTTTTTT. This sequence encodes CASSSGVTNEKLFF.

The chain recombines TRBV27 with TRBJ1-1, with a tentative D call TRBD1 (5 bases). This CDR3 has 16 residues. The V and J ends lost 2 bases and 1 base respectively, with 14 bases between them. CDR1 and CDR2 (germline): MNHEY, SMNVEV (reference sequence). DNA of the CDR3: TGTGCCAGCAGTTTAATAGGGGCTCAAGGGAACACTGAAGCTTTCTTT. Translating gives CASSLIGAQGNTEAFF.

The chain employs TRBV18 and TRBJ1-5, with D unclear. This CDR3 region has 16 residues. The V gene's germline CDR1 is KGHSH and CDR2 LQKENI. Trimming removed 0 bases at V and 0 bases at J, with 9 bases between. CDR3 DNA: TGTGCCAGCTCACCACCGGAGGGTTATAGCAATCAGCCCCAGCATTTT. This translates into CASSPPEGYSNQPQHF.

The gene calls are TRBV5-5 and TRBJ1-5, with D unresolved. V dropped 2 bases and J dropped 3 bases, with 12 bases sitting between them. CDR1 is SGHKS and CDR2 is YYEKEE in the germline V gene (reference sequence). This CDR3 region has 15 residues. The CDR3 region has the DNA TGTGCCAGCAGCTTCGGCAGGTCTGCCAATCAGCCCCAGCATTTT. Protein sequence: CASSFGRSANQPQHF.

The genes are TRBV5-4 and TRBJ1-2; D is uncertain. V was clipped by 4 bases and J by 5 bases, with 9 bases between them. The CDR3 contains 12 residues. Germline V lookup: CDR1 SGHNT, CDR2 YYREEE (reference sequence). CDR3 sequence (DNA): TGTGCCAGCAGCCTCCCGACTTATGGCTACACCTTC. Translating gives CASSLPTYGYTF.

This chain uses TRBV18 with TRBJ2-5, with 11 bases that match TRBD2. Trimming cost V 3 bases and J 5 bases; bases outside gene matches: 11. The CDR3 is made up of 17 amino acids. Germline values: CDR1 KGHSH, CDR2 LQKENI. In nucleotides, the CDR3 is TGTGCCAGCTCACCGCTGACTAGCGGGGAGCTCGGGGAGACCCAGTACTTC. Its protein product is CASSPLTSGELGETQYF.

This chain joins TRBV28 and TRBJ1-2; 8 bases agree with TRBD1. The junction had 9 bases not matched to a gene; V was cut back by 8 bases and J by 4 bases. The CDR3 extends over 14 amino acids. Per germline, CDR1 MDHEN and CDR2 SYDVKM. This CDR3 reads CASQGRQGSYGYTF. CDR3 nucleotide sequence: TGTGCCAGCCAAGGACGACAGGGGTCCTATGGCTACACCTTC.

The chain has TRBV7-9 and TRBJ2-5, with 11 nucleotides matching TRBD1. Germline trimming cut 5 bases from V and 4 bases from J; bases unmatched to any gene: 12. Germline V gene sequence: CDR1 SEHNR, CDR2 FQNEAQ (reference sequence). The CDR3 runs 17 residues. CDR3 nucleotide sequence: TGTGCCAGCAGCGGAAGACCGGGGACAGGGGGAGGAGAGACCCAGTACTTC. Protein: CASSGRPGTGGGETQYF.

The chain recombines TRBV5-6 with TRBJ1-1, with D unresolved. The germline gives CDR1 SGHDT, CDR2 YYEEEE. The CDR3 sequence is 13 residues long. Trimming cost V 0 bases and J 1 base, with 4 bases left between them. The CDR3 sequence is CASSLDWNTEAFF. The DNA of the CDR3 is TGTGCCAGCAGCTTGGACTGGAACACTGAAGCTTTCTTT. Full variable domain (rest looked up from reference TRBV5-6 and TRBJ1-1): DAGVTQSPTHLIKTRGQQVTLRCSPKSGHDTVSWYQQALGQGPQFIFQYYEEEERQRGNFPDRFSGHQFPNYSSELNVNALLLGDSALYLCASSLDWNTEAFFGQGTRLTVV.

CDR3 loop: CASSLWTGGFVSYNSPLHF. CDR3 bases: TGTGCCAGCAGCCTCTGGACAGGGGGCTTTGTCTCCTATAATTCACCCCTCCACTTT. The V gene is TRBV5-8, the J gene TRBJ1-6, with 11 positions matching TRBD1. V was clipped by 4 bases and J by 0 bases; unmatched bases: 9. This CDR3 contains 19 residues. Per the germline V gene, CDR1 is SGHTS and CDR2 is YDEGEE.

This chain joins TRBV2 and TRBJ1-2, with D perhaps TRBD1 (6 bases). Germline V CDR1 and CDR2: SNHLY, FYNNEI. Trimming shortened V by 6 bases and J by 8 bases, and 22 bases separated the two germline ends. The CDR3 covers 15 residues. CDR3 region: CASRPRDTGLGGYTF. The CDR3 DNA sequence: TGTGCCAGCAGGCCGCGGGACACCGGACTAGGGGGCTACACCTTC.

The V gene is TRBV6-6, the J gene TRBJ1-2, with no clear D. The CDR3 totals 12 residues. CDR1 is MNHNY and CDR2 is SVGAGI in the germline V gene (reference sequence). Between the trimmed V and J ends, which lost 7 bases and 1 base, there was a span of 7 bases. CDR3 sequence (DNA): TGTGCCAGCACCCAAAATAACTATGGCTACACCTTC. This sequence encodes CASTQNNYGYTF.

The gene calls are TRBV6-4 and TRBJ1-6; maybe TRBD1 (5 bases). The CDR3 totals 13 residues. With 4 bases removed from V and 10 bases from J, the gap between germline ends came to 11 bases. Per the germline V gene, CDR1 is MRHNA and CDR2 is SNTAGT. Here the CDR3 DNA reads TGTGCCAGCAGTGTCAGGGAAGACTCACCCCTCCACTTT. The encoded protein is CASSVREDSPLHF.

This clone showed up just once. V and J are TRBV18 and TRBJ2-1; maybe TRBD1 (6 bases). Trimming stripped 4 bases from V and 0 bases from J, with 10 bases between. In germline, CDR1 is KGHSH, CDR2 LQKENI. The CDR3 has 15 residues. The CDR3 DNA is TGTGCCAGCTCACTACAGGGTAGCTCCTACAATGAGCAGTTCTTC. Its translation is CASSLQGSSYNEQFF.

The rearrangement uses TRBV28 and TRBJ2-1, with 12 bases that match TRBD2. This CDR3 is 20 amino acids long. The ends lost 3 bases at V and 0 bases at J; junction bases unmatched: 12. The germline gives CDR1 MDHEN, CDR2 SYDVKM. The CDR3, as DNA: TGTGCCAGCAGTTTCCGACTAGCGGGGGACCTACCGAGCTCCTACAATGAGCAGTTCTTC. It specifies CASSFRLAGDLPSSYNEQFF.

This clone has only one observation. This sequence joins TRBV9 and TRBJ1-4, with D possibly being TRBD1 (5 bases). The CDR3 runs 17 residues. Trimming took 0 bases from V and 8 from J, leaving 20 bases between them. CDR1 SGDLS and CDR2 YYNGEE come from the germline V gene. The CDR3 reads CASSVGRGREAGEKLFF. The CDR3 DNA follows: TGTGCCAGCAGCGTAGGTAGAGGAAGGGAGGCAGGGGAAAAACTGTTTTTT.

A few counts support this clone. The chain combines TRBV29-1 with TRBJ1-1; D ambiguous. Per the germline V gene, CDR1 is SQVTM and CDR2 is ANQGSEA. Trimming cost V 2 bases and J 1 base, with 11 bases left between them. The CDR3 is 14 residues long. As DNA, the CDR3 is TGCAGCGTTGAACACGCTCGGAGGAACACTGAAGCTTTCTTT. It yields the protein CSVEHARRNTEAFF.

This clone was counted between two and nine times. CDR3 loop: CAISTGSNTEAFF. CDR3 in DNA: TGTGCCATCAGCACAGGGAGCAACACTGAAGCTTTCTTT. The chain carries TRBV10-3 and TRBJ1-1, with a tentative D call TRBD1 (6 bases). The CDR3 contains 13 residues. The V and J ends lost 6 bases and 2 bases respectively, with 10 bases between them. CDR1 is ENHRY, CDR2 SYGVKD, per germline.

The gene calls are TRBV25-1 and TRBJ1-2; weak D call: TRBD1 (5 bases). This CDR3 has 15 amino acids. The germline CDR1 and CDR2 sequences are MGHDK and SYGVNS. V lost 5 bases, J lost 0 bases, and 13 bases lay in between. For the CDR3, the DNA is TGTGCCAGCAGTTTGGAGGGGAGACCTAACTATGGCTACACCTTC. Amino acid sequence: CASSLEGRPNYGYTF.

The chain recombines TRBV7-2 with TRBJ2-7; 15 nucleotides match TRBD2. This CDR3 has 14 residues. Unmatched junction bases numbered 2, after V lost 8 bases and J lost 3 bases. The germline V gene encodes CDR1 SGHTA and CDR2 FQGNSA. CDR3 DNA: TGTGCCAGCGGGACTAGCGGGGGGATCTACGAGCAGTACTTC. The encoded protein is CASGTSGGIYEQYF.